This T cell receptor beta chain was sequenced for a study of tumor-infiltrating lymphocytes in oesophageal squamous cell carcinoma. Germline V CDR1 and CDR2: LGHNA, YNFKEQ. Unmatched junction bases numbered 6, after V lost 1 base and J lost 0 bases. The CDR3 runs 17 residues. TCRdb re-called the PCR reads through MiXCR, storing one row per CDR3 protein. The sample consists of 3,500 to 4,000 distinct CDR3 sequences, just under 20% of them appearing once. The chain is built from TRBV4-2 and TRBJ1-1; 9 nucleotides align to TRBD1. What was sequenced was normal esophageal tissue next to the tumor. The sequence was collected from a male donor with esophageal squamous cell carcinoma. This CDR3 reads CASSQGGTGNMNTEAFF. As DNA, the CDR3 is TGTGCCAGCAGCCAAGGAGGGACAGGGAACATGAACACTGAAGCTTTCTTT.